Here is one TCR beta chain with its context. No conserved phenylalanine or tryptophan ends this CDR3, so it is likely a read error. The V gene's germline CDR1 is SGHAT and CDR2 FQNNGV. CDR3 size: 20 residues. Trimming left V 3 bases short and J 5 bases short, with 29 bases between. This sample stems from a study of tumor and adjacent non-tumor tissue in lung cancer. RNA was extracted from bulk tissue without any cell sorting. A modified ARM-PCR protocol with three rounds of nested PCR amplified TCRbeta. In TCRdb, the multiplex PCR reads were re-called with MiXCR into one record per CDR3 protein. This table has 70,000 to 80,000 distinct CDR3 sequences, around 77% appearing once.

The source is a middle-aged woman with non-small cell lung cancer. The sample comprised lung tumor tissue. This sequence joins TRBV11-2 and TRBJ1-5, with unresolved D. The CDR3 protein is CASSFHPPEQLPFLDQPQHL. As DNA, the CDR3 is TGTGCCAGCAGCTTCCATCCTCCCGAACAGTTACCATTTCTTGATCAGCCCCAGCATTTA.